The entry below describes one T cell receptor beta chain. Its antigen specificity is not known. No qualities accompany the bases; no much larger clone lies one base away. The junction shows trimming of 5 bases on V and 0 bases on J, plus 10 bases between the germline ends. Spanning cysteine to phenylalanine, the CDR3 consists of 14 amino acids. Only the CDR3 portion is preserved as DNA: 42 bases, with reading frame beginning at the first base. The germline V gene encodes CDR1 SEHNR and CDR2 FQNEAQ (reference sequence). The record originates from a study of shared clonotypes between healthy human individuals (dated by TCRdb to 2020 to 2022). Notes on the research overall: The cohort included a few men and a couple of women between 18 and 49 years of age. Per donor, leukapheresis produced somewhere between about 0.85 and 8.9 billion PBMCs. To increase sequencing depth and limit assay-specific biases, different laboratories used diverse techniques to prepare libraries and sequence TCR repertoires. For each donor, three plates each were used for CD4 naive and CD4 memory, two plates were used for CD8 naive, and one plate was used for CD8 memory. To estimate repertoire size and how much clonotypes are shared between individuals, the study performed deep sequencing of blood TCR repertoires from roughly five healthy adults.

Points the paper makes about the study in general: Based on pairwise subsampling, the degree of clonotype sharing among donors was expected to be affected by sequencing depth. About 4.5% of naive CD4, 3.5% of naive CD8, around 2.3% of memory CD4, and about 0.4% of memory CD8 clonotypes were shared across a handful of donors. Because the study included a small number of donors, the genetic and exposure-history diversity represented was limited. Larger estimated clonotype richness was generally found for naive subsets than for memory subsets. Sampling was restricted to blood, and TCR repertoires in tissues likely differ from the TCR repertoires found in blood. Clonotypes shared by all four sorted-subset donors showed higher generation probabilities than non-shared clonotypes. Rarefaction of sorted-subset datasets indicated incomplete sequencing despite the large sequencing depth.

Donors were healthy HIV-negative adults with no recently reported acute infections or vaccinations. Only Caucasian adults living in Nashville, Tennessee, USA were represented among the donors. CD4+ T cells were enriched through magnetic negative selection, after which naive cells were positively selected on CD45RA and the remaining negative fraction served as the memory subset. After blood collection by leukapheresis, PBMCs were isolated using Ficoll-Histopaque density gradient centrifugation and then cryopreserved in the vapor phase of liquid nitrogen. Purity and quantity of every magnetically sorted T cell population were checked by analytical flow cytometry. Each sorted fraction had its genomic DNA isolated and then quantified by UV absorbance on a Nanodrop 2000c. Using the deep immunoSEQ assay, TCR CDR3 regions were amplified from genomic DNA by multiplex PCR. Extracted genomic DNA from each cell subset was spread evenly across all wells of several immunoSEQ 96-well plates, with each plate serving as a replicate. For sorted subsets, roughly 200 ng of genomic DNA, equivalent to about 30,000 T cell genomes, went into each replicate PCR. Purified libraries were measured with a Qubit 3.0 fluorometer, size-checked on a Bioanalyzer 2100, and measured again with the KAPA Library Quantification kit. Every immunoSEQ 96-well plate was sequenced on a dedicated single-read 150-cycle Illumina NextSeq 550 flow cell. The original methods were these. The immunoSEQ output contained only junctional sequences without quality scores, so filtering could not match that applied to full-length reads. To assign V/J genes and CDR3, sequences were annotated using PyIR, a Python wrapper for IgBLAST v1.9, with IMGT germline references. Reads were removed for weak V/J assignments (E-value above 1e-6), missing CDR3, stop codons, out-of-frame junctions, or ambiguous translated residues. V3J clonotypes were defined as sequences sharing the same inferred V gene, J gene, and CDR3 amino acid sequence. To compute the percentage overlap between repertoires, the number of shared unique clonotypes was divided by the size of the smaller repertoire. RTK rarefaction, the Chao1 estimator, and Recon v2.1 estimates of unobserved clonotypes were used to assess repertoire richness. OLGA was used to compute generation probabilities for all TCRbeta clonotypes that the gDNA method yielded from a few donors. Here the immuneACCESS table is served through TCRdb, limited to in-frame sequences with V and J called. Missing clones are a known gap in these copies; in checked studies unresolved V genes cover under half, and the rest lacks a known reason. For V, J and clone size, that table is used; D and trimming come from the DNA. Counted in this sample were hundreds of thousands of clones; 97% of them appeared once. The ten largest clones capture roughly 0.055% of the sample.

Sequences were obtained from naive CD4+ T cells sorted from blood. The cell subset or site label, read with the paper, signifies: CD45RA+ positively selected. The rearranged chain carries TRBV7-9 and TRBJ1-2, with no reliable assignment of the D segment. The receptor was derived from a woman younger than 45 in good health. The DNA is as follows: TGTGCCAGCAGCCCCGGGATCTCTAACTATGGCTACACCTTC. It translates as CASSPGISNYGYTF. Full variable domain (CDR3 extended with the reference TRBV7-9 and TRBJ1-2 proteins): DTGVSQNPRHKITKRGQNVTFRCDPISEHNRLYWYRQTLGQGPEFLTYFQNEAQLEKSRLLSDRFSAERPKGSFSTLEIQRTEQGDSAMYLCASSPGISNYGYTFGSGTRLTVV.